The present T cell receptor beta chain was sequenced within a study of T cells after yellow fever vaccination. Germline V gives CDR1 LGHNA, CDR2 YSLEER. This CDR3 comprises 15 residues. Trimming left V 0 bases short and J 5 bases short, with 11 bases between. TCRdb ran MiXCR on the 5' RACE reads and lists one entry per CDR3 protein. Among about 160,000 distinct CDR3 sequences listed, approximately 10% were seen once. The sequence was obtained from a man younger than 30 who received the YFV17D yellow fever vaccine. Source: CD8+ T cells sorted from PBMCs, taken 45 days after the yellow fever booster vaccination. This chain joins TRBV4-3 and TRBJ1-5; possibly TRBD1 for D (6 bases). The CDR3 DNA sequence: TGCGCCAGCAGCCAAGATGGGGACATCTATCAGCCCCAGCATTTT. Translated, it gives CASSQDGDIYQPQHF.